The 11 T cell receptor beta chains below were found in one sample sequenced in a study of cytomegalovirus exposure and HLA in healthy donors. In the PCR, 60 Vbeta and 13 Jbeta primers were used. Method: immunoSEQ multiplex PCR; TCRdb's copy keeps in-frame clones and lacks some. The sample shows about 84,000 clones, around three fifths of them seen only once. The material sequenced was PBMCs. The origin of the receptors is a woman in her forties in good health and CMV-seropositive.

This chain links TRBV28 with TRBJ2-3; TRBD1 agrees at 8 bases. V shed 4 bases, J shed 5 bases, and the junction held 14 bases outside the gene matches. CDR1 is MDHEN and CDR2 is SYDVKM in the germline V gene. CDR3 length: 17 residues. The CDR3 nucleotides read TGTGCCAGCAGTTCAATAATCGCCAGGGGGCAGGAAGATACGCAGTATTTT. Protein product: CASSSIIARGQEDTQYF.

The chain carries TRBV27 and TRBJ2-4; perhaps TRBD1 as D (6 bases). Germline values: CDR1 MNHEY, CDR2 SMNVEV (reference sequence). V shed 1 base and J shed 15 bases, with 13 bases lying between them. The CDR3 runs to 12 residues. The CDR3 sequence is CASSLWGPESYF. The CDR3, as DNA: TGTGCCAGCAGTTTATGGGGGCCGGAGTCGTACTTC.

A few counts support this clone. This sequence joins TRBV7-2 and TRBJ2-7; 10 nucleotides match TRBD1. The length of the CDR3 is 16 residues. Germline lookup yields CDR1 SGHTA and CDR2 FQGNSA. J gave up 9 bases and V 0 bases, and 11 bases lay outside the gene matches. The CDR3: CASSLAVLGDRGGQYF. CDR3 in DNA: TGTGCCAGCAGCTTAGCCGTATTAGGGGACAGGGGCGGGCAGTACTTC.

The rearrangement links TRBV5-4 to TRBJ2-2; a possible D gene is TRBD2 (5 bases). Germline CDR1 is SGHNT and CDR2 is YYREEE (reference sequence). Trimming pared 4 bases from V and 2 bases from J, leaving 15 bases between. There are 16 residues in the CDR3. The CDR3 region has the DNA TGTGCCAGCAGCCCCGGGGTGGTCCTAAACACCGGGGAGCTGTTTTTT. Its protein is CASSPGVVLNTGELFF. The whole variable domain, filled in from reference TRBV5-4 and TRBJ2-2, reads ETGVTQSPTHLIKTRGQQVTLRCSSQSGHNTVSWYQQALGQGPQFIFQYYREEENGRGNFPPRFSGLQFPNYSSELNVNALELDDSALYLCASSPGVVLNTGELFFGEGSRLTVL.

This chain's CDR3 is CASSVTGSGSAYEQYF. CDR3 nucleotides: TGTGCCAGCAGCGTAACGGGGAGCGGGAGTGCCTACGAGCAGTACTTC. The gene calls are TRBV9 and TRBJ2-7, with TRBD2 matching 8 bases. The V segment lost 1 base and the J segment 2 bases; nucleotides outside the gene matches: 8. CDR3 size: 16 residues. Germline loops: CDR1 SGDLS, CDR2 YYNGEE.

The V call is TRBV18, the J call TRBJ2-5; D not resolved. Germline V gene data show CDR1 as KGHSH and CDR2 as LQKENI. The CDR3 totals 15 residues. The V end was cut by 2 bases, the J end by 3 bases, with 13 bases between. The CDR3 sequence is CASSPSRASEETQYF. The CDR3, as DNA: TGTGCCAGCTCACCAAGTCGAGCAAGCGAAGAGACCCAGTACTTC.

This clone turned up a few times. The chain links TRBV6-6 to TRBJ1-1; D possibly corresponds to TRBD1 (6 bases). The CDR3 is made up of 15 amino acids. Between the trimmed V and J ends, which lost 2 bases and 4 bases, there was a span of 14 bases. Germline V lookup: CDR1 MNHNY, CDR2 SVGAGI (reference sequence). CDR3 in DNA: TGTGCCAGCAGTTACCGACCCCGGGACACCACTGAAGCTTTCTTT. Translation: CASSYRPRDTTEAFF.

This chain links TRBV28 with TRBJ2-2, with 10 bases that match TRBD1. Trimming took 4 bases from V and 2 from J; bases not matched to a gene: 4. Germline V gene lookup returns CDR1 MDHEN and CDR2 SYDVKM. The CDR3 runs 16 residues. CDR3: CASSSGTGVNTGELFF. The CDR3 DNA is TGTGCCAGCAGTTCCGGGACAGGGGTTAACACCGGGGAGCTGTTTTTT.

This clone was picked up a small number of times. This rearrangement joins TRBV5-1 to TRBJ2-2; 10 bases match TRBD2. J gave up 4 bases and V 4 bases, and 4 bases lay outside the gene matches. The CDR3 has 15 residues. Germline V gives CDR1 SGHRS, CDR2 YFSETQ. DNA for the CDR3: TGCGCCAGCAGCCTCCTAGCGGGAGTCACCGGGGAGCTGTTTTTT. It specifies CASSLLAGVTGELFF. The full variable domain, with the rest looked up from reference TRBV5-1 and TRBJ2-2, is KAGVTQTPRYLIKTRGQQVTLSCSPISGHRSVSWYQQTPGQGLQFLFEYFSETQRNKGNFPGRFSGRQFSNSRSEMNVSTLELGDSALYLCASSLLAGVTGELFFGEGSRLTVL.

This clone was counted a few times. This chain uses TRBV6-1 with TRBJ2-7, with TRBD1 matching 11 bases. After removal of 4 bases from V and 5 bases from J, the junction contained 7 bases not matched to a gene. CDR1 and CDR2 from the germline V gene are MNHNS and SASEGT. The CDR3 consists of 15 residues. This CDR3 reads CASSALGQGADEQYF. In DNA, the CDR3 is TGTGCCAGCAGTGCTCTCGGACAGGGGGCTGACGAGCAGTACTTC.

This clone was found a few times. The chain has TRBV13 and TRBJ2-5, with 8 bases lining up with TRBD2. CDR1 and CDR2 (germline): PRHDT, FYEKMQ (reference sequence). There are 14 residues in the CDR3. V shed 5 bases, J shed 5 bases, and the junction held 7 bases outside the gene matches. The CDR3 protein is CASSPRSGGETQYF. The CDR3 nucleotides read TGTGCCAGCAGCCCCCGGTCGGGAGGGGAGACCCAGTACTTC.